The 4 T cell receptor beta chains given below trace back to one sample, sequenced in a study of blood T cell repertoires in COVID-19. Some clones are missing from TCRdb's copy, which holds only in-frame ones; the method was immunoSEQ multiplex PCR. The table has around 80,000 clones, about 88% seen once. The specimen was peripheral blood. The receptor source for this set is a human donor in a cohort sampled during active COVID-19.

The gene calls are TRBV6-6 and TRBJ1-2; the D gene is possibly TRBD1 (5 bases). Trimming shortened V by 7 bases and J by 3 bases, and 18 bases separated the two germline ends. The CDR3 length is 15 residues. Germline lookup yields CDR1 MNHNY and CDR2 SVGAGI (reference sequence). CDR3 loop: CASTLRGEIDYGYTF. The CDR3 bases are TGTGCCAGCACCTTACGGGGGGAGATCGACTATGGCTACACCTTC.

There are a few counts of this clone. The rearrangement joins TRBV27 to TRBJ1-2, with D perhaps TRBD1 (6 bases). Germline CDR1 reads MNHEY; CDR2 reads SMNVEV (reference sequence). Trimming pared 5 bases from V and 7 bases from J, leaving 14 bases between. This CDR3 spans 13 amino acids. The CDR3 loop is CASSPQGPSGYTF. DNA for the CDR3: TGTGCCAGCAGTCCACAGGGTCCCAGTGGCTACACCTTC.

The rearrangement links TRBV5-1 to TRBJ2-7; tentative D call: TRBD2 (6 bases). The CDR3 covers 13 residues. Per the germline V gene, CDR1 is SGHRS and CDR2 is YFSETQ. V gave up 1 base and J gave up 3 bases, with 8 bases separating them. The CDR3: CASSLSGVYEQYF. CDR3 nucleotide sequence: TGCGCCAGCAGCTTGTCGGGAGTCTACGAGCAGTACTTC.

V usage is TRBV5-1 and J usage is TRBJ1-2; a weak D match, TRBD1 (6 bases). The CDR3 runs to 14 residues. Germline V gene data show CDR1 as SGHRS and CDR2 as YFSETQ. Trimming stripped 0 bases from V and 5 bases from J, with 11 bases between. The CDR3, as DNA: TGCGCCAGCAGCTTGGAACAGGGTCGGTATGGCTACACCTTC. It translates to CASSLEQGRYGYTF.